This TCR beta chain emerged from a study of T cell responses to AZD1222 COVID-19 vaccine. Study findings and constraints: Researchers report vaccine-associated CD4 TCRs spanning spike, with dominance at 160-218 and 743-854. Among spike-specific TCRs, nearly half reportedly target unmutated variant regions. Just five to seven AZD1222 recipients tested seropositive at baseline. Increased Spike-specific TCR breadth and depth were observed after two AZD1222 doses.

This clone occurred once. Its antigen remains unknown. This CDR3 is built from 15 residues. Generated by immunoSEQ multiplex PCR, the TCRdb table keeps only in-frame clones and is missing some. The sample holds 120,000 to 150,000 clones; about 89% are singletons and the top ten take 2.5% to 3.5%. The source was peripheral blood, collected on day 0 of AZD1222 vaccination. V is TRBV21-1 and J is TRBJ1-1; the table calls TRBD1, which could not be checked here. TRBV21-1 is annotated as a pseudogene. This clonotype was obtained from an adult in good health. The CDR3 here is CASSPGVGCSTEAFF. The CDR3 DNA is TGTGCCAGCAGCCCAGGGGTAGGGTGTAGCACTGAAGCTTTCTTT.